Listed below are T cell receptor beta chains from one sample, sequenced in a study of long-term antiretroviral therapy in people with HIV. TCRdb keeps only in-frame clones here, not all; method: immunoSEQ multiplex PCR. The data show 18,000 or so clones, about three quarters seen once. The source material was unsorted PBMCs, sampled at the start of antiretroviral therapy, before treatment. These receptors originate from a woman in her thirties or forties with HIV. CDR3s include the opening cysteine and the closing phenylalanine or tryptophan. A D gene is named only where the DNA matches it firmly. Size values are once, few and many counts, or a class for expanded clones, and some rows have none.

TRBJ1-2	15	TRBV15	NA	NA	CATSRDKGGGYGYTF	TGTGCCACCAGCAGAGATAAGGGGGGGGGCTATGGCTACACCTTC
TRBJ1-1	13	TRBV5-4	NA	NA	CASSSHMNTEAFF	TGTGCCAGCAGCTCCCATATGAACACTGAAGCTTTCTTT
TRBJ1-2	13	TRBV5-1	NA	TRBD1	CASSIDGQGNYTF	TGCGCCAGCAGCATCGACGGACAGGGGAACTACACCTTC
TRBJ1-2	12	TRBV29-1	NA	TRBD1	CSVELQGFGYTF	TGCAGCGTTGAATTACAGGGGTTTGGCTACACCTTC
TRBJ2-3	14	TRBV7-9	NA	NA	CATREGGRTDTQYF	TGTGCCACCAGGGAGGGGGGGCGAACAGATACGCAGTATTTT
TRBJ1-1	12	TRBV7-9	NA	NA	CASSLGQSRAFF	TGTGCCAGCAGCTTAGGACAGTCGCGAGCTTTCTTT
TRBJ2-7	16	TRBV18	NA	NA	CASSPAGTGSSYEQYF	TGTGCCAGCTCACCAGCAGGGACCGGGAGCTCCTACGAGCAGTACTTC
TRBJ1-1	15	TRBV18	NA	TRBD1	CASSLGQGGNTEAFF	TGTGCCAGCTCACTTGGACAGGGTGGGAACACTGAAGCTTTCTTT
TRBJ1-3	15	TRBV9	NA	TRBD1	CASSPPGQRGNTIYF	TGTGCCAGCAGCCCGCCGGGACAGAGAGGAAACACCATATATTTT
TRBJ1-2	15	TRBV7-8	NA	TRBD1	CASSPSSRGQNGYTF	TGTGCCAGCAGCCCTTCTAGTAGGGGACAGAATGGCTACACCTTC
TRBJ2-3	12	TRBV6-6	NA	NA	CASSYSASSQYF	TGTGCCAGCAGTTACTCTGCTAGCTCCCAGTATTTT
TRBJ2-2	18	TRBV2	once	TRBD2	CASSGPSGATDGTGELFF	TGTGCCAGCAGTGGTCCTAGCGGGGCAACCGATGGCACCGGGGAGCTGTTTTTT
TRBJ2-6	16	TRBV5-6	NA	NA	CASTRGGWTGANVLTF	TGTGCCAGCACCCGAGGGGGGTGGACTGGGGCCAACGTCCTGACTTTC
TRBJ1-1	14	TRBV19	NA	NA	CASSIDSVGVKAFF	TGTGCCAGTAGTATAGATTCTGTCGGTGTTAAAGCTTTCTTT
TRBJ2-7	15	TRBV6-5	NA	NA	CASSYLGANSYEQYF	TGTGCCAGCAGTTATCTGGGGGCGAACTCCTACGAGCAGTACTTC
TRBJ2-6	17	TRBV7-9	few	TRBD1	CASSLPGQTSGANVLTF	TGTGCCAGCAGCCTTCCGGGACAGACCTCTGGGGCCAACGTCCTGACTTTC
TRBJ1-4	16	TRBV28	NA	NA	CASSGGTHHDGEKLFF	TGTGCCAGCAGTGGCGGAACCCACCATGATGGTGAAAAACTGTTTTTT
TRBJ2-1	15	TRBV10-3	NA	NA	CAISEDRLSYNEQFF	TGTGCCATCAGTGAAGACAGACTATCCTACAATGAGCAGTTCTTC
TRBJ1-4	15	TRBV6-7	NA	NA	CASKPEGGPNEKLFF	TGTGCCAGCAAACCAGAGGGGGGTCCTAATGAAAAACTGTTTTTT
TRBJ1-5	13	TRBV7-9	few	NA	CASSFGENQPQHF	TGTGCCAGCAGCTTCGGAGAAAATCAGCCCCAGCATTTT
TRBJ2-2	16	TRBV7-3	few	TRBD1	CASSSRTGPNTGELFF	TGTGCCAGCAGCTCTCGGACAGGACCGAACACCGGGGAGCTGTTTTTT
TRBJ2-1	16	TRBV28	NA	NA	CASSSGLLDTYNEQFF	TGTGCCAGCAGCTCGGGACTTCTCGACACCTACAATGAGCAGTTCTTC
TRBJ2-5	16	TRBV10-3	NA	TRBD2	CAIWGGTGRGQETQYF	TGTGCCATCTGGGGGGGAACAGGACGAGGCCAAGAGACCCAGTACTTC
TRBJ2-3	16	TRBV6-6	once	NA	CASSAEGGQLGDTQYF	TGTGCCAGCAGTGCCGAGGGGGGCCAGTTGGGAGATACGCAGTATTTT
TRBJ1-6	13	TRBV6-9	few	NA	CASSYGNNSPLHF	TGTGCCAGCTCCTATGGAAATAATTCACCCCTCCACTTT
TRBJ2-7	14	TRBV19	NA	NA	CASSIHQGNYEQYF	TGTGCCAGTAGTATACATCAGGGAAACTACGAGCAGTACTTC
TRBJ2-6	15	TRBV19	NA	NA	CASSLTGSGANVLTF	TGTGCCAGTAGCTTGACTGGCTCTGGGGCCAACGTCCTGACTTTC
TRBJ1-1	16	TRBV6-6	NA	TRBD1	CASSYPTGSRNTEAFF	TGTGCCAGCAGTTACCCGACAGGGTCTCGGAACACTGAAGCTTTCTTT
TRBJ1-6	16	TRBV9	once	NA	CASSSRGDYHNSPLHF	TGTGCCAGCAGCTCCCGGGGCGACTATCATAATTCACCCCTCCACTTT
TRBJ1-2	14	TRBV5-6	NA	NA	CASSRGRTNYGYTF	TGTGCCAGCAGCCGGGGACGGACAAACTATGGCTACACCTTC
TRBJ1-3	15	TRBV7-2	NA	TRBD1	CASSRRGQGGNTIYF	TGTGCCAGCAGCCGACGGGGACAGGGTGGAAACACCATATATTTT
TRBJ1-4	15	TRBV6-5	NA	NA	CASSYQLATNEKLFF	TGTGCCAGCAGTTACCAACTCGCAACTAATGAAAAACTGTTTTTT
TRBJ1-2	15	TRBV6-5	NA	NA	CASSYRVEAIGGYTF	TGTGCCAGCAGTTACCGGGTCGAAGCTATCGGGGGCTACACCTTC
TRBJ1-4	15	TRBV7-2	NA	NA	CASSLSRVANEKLFF	TGTGCCAGCAGCTTATCTAGGGTGGCTAATGAAAAACTGTTTTTT
TRBJ1-2	14	TRBV9	NA	NA	CASSGYWEPYGYTF	TGTGCCAGCAGCGGTTACTGGGAACCCTATGGCTACACCTTC
TRBJ1-2	12	TRBV19	few	NA	CASSIVGYGYTF	TGTGCCAGTAGTATAGTGGGCTATGGCTACACCTTC